A single sample is the source of the 25 T cell receptor beta chains below, sequenced in a study of OX40 agonist ivuxolimab in advanced cancers. Profiled with immunoSEQ multiplex PCR; TCRdb holds only in-frame clones, not every one. The repertoire includes some 60,000 clones, less than 90% of them detected once, and around 26% sits in the top ten. The starting material was CD4+ or CD8+ T cells sorted from blood, obtained in a trial of the OX40 agonist ivuxolimab. The origin of the receptors is an adult with an advanced solid tumor such as melanoma, head and neck, liver or kidney cancer.

The V and J genes are TRBV5-4 and TRBJ2-4; D not resolved. This CDR3 is built from 16 residues. CDR1 is SGHNT and CDR2 is YYREEE in the germline V gene (reference sequence). V shed 0 bases and J shed 0 bases, with 10 bases lying between them. The CDR3 DNA reads as TGTGCCAGCAGCTTGGACGGAAACTTAGCCAAAAACATTCAGTACTTC. Residues: CASSLDGNLAKNIQYF.

CDR3: CASSAPGALVMNTEAFF. The CDR3 DNA follows: TGTGCCAGCAGCGCCCCAGGCGCCCTCGTTATGAACACTGAAGCTTTCTTT. V and J are TRBV5-4 and TRBJ1-1; D gene unclear. In germline, CDR1 is SGHNT, CDR2 YYREEE (reference sequence). The CDR3 sequence is 17 residues long. V dropped 4 bases and J dropped 0 bases, with 19 bases sitting between them. Drawing the rest from reference TRBV5-4 and TRBJ1-1, the complete variable domain is ETGVTQSPTHLIKTRGQQVTLRCSSQSGHNTVSWYQQALGQGPQFIFQYYREEENGRGNFPPRFSGLQFPNYSSELNVNALELDDSALYLCASSAPGALVMNTEAFFGQGTRLTVV.

The chain joins TRBV2 to TRBJ1-1, with 11 nucleotides matching TRBD1. Germline values: CDR1 SNHLY, CDR2 FYNNEI. V shed 8 bases, J shed 0 bases, and the junction held 11 bases outside the gene matches. The CDR3 length is 17 residues. This CDR3 reads CASLRDRGYSMNTEAFF. In DNA form, the CDR3 reads TGTGCCAGCTTGAGGGACAGGGGGTATTCTATGAACACTGAAGCTTTCTTT.

The chain joins TRBV1 to TRBJ2-1; the table names TRBD2, a call not compared with the DNA. TRBV1 is a listed pseudogene. The CDR3 length is 15 residues. CDR3 coding DNA: TGCACCAGATGGACTAGGTCTAGCTCCTACAATGAGCAGTTCTTC. Encoded protein: CTRWTRSSSYNEQFF.

V is TRBV10-3 and J is TRBJ1-5, with 7 bases identical to TRBD1. Germline CDR1 reads ENHRY; CDR2 reads SYGVKD. J gave up 4 bases and V 0 bases, and 9 bases lay outside the gene matches. The CDR3 length is 17 residues. The CDR3 here is CAISESRGGRRNQPQHF. The CDR3 DNA is TGTGCCATCAGTGAGTCACGAGGGGGCCGACGTAATCAGCCCCAGCATTTT.

This chain connects TRBV12-5 to TRBJ2-3, with D tentatively TRBD1 or TRBD2 (6 bases each). The germline V gene encodes CDR1 LGHNT and CDR2 FRNRAP. The CDR3 has 14 residues. The ends were cut back, 7 bases at V and 4 bases at J, with 15 bases in the middle. For the CDR3, the DNA is TGTGCTAGTGCCTTCTCCGGGGGCTCAGATACGCAGTATTTT. Amino acid sequence: CASAFSGGSDTQYF. The variable domain in full, completed from reference TRBV12-5 and TRBJ2-3, reads DARVTQTPRHKVTEMGQEVTMRCQPILGHNTVFWYRQTMMQGLELLAYFRNRAPLDDSGMPKDRFSAEMPDATLATLKIQPSEPRDSAVYFCASAFSGGSDTQYFGPGTRLTVL.

This sequence joins TRBV11-2 and TRBJ1-2, with D possibly matching TRBD1 (5 bases). V shed 4 bases and J shed 4 bases, with 13 bases lying between them. CDR3 length: 14 amino acids. From germline, CDR1 is SGHAT and CDR2 FQNNGV. The CDR3 is CASSSRDPLYGYTF. The DNA for the CDR3 is TGTGCCAGCAGCTCCAGGGATCCGCTCTATGGCTACACCTTC.

The J gene is TRBJ1-1, the V gene TRBV14, with D maybe TRBD1 (5 bases). V shed 4 bases and J shed 0 bases, with 6 bases lying between them. The CDR3 totals 13 residues. The germline V gene has CDR1 SGHDN and CDR2 FVKESK. CDR3 in DNA: TGTGCCAGCAGCCTGACAGTGAACACTGAAGCTTTCTTT. Translating gives CASSLTVNTEAFF.

This clone has a handful of counts. This sequence joins TRBV7-9 and TRBJ2-2; D is undetermined. Germline assignment: CDR1 SEHNR and CDR2 FQNEAQ (reference sequence). The CDR3 is 15 amino acids. V lost 5 bases and J 2 bases, leaving 12 bases between the germline ends. This chain's CDR3 is CASSPQSVNTGELFF. The CDR3 nucleotides read TGTGCCAGCAGCCCCCAATCCGTAAACACCGGGGAGCTGTTTTTT.

This chain links TRBV19 with TRBJ1-5, with a weak D call TRBD1 (5 bases). V was trimmed by 8 bases and J by 0 bases, leaving 11 bases between them. This CDR3 is 14 amino acids long. Germline CDR1 and CDR2: LNHDA and SQIVND (reference sequence). Here the CDR3 DNA reads TGTGCCAGTGCGACAGCTTATAGCAATCAGCCCCAGCATTTT. Amino acids: CASATAYSNQPQHF.

The chain links TRBV6-5 to TRBJ2-1; D may be TRBD2 (5 bases). Between the trimmed V and J ends, which lost 6 bases and 9 bases, there was a span of 12 bases. CDR3 length: 12 residues. Germline assignment: CDR1 MNHEY and CDR2 SVGAGI. The CDR3 spells CASSLERGEQFF. Here the CDR3 DNA reads TGTGCCAGCAGCCTAGAACGGGGTGAGCAGTTCTTC.

The chain employs TRBV10-2 and TRBJ1-5; 11 bases match TRBD1. J gave up 7 bases and V 6 bases, and 5 bases lay outside the gene matches. The CDR3 is made up of 14 amino acids. Germline V lookup: CDR1 WSHSY, CDR2 SAAADI. Here the CDR3 reads CASRAGTGGQPQHF. The DNA of the CDR3 is TGCGCCAGCAGGGCCGGGACAGGGGGACAGCCCCAGCATTTT.

The V and J genes are TRBV7-7 and TRBJ1-1, with D uncertain. The CDR3 loop spans 13 amino acids. Looked up from germline, CDR1 is SSHAT and CDR2 is FNYEAQ (reference sequence). V lost 5 bases to trimming and J lost 1 base, with 8 bases between them. DNA for the CDR3: TGTGCCAGCAGCCCGGGGAGGAACACTGAAGCTTTCTTT. Translation: CASSPGRNTEAFF.

The rearrangement links TRBV5-1 to TRBJ2-7; 8 bases align to TRBD2. Germline values: CDR1 SGHRS, CDR2 YFSETQ. The CDR3 runs to 15 residues. V shed 1 base, J shed 3 bases, and the junction held 6 bases outside the gene matches. The CDR3 protein is CASSLLTGTSYEQYF. In nucleotides, the CDR3 is TGCGCCAGCAGCTTGCTAACCGGGACTAGCTACGAGCAGTACTTC.

CDR3 region: CASSIKQGVQPQHF. The CDR3 coding sequence is TGTGCCAGTAGTATTAAGCAGGGGGTTCAGCCCCAGCATTTT. The chain links TRBV19 to TRBJ1-5, with 7 bases lining up with TRBD1. The V segment lost 3 bases and the J segment 6 bases; nucleotides outside the gene matches: 5. The CDR3 is made up of 14 amino acids. From germline, CDR1 is LNHDA and CDR2 SQIVND (reference sequence).

The chain joins TRBV2 to TRBJ1-2; D is unclear. CDR1 SNHLY and CDR2 FYNNEI come from the germline V gene. The V gene lost 2 bases and the J gene lost 5 bases, with 24 bases spanning the gap. This CDR3 spans 18 amino acids. The CDR3 sequence is CASSENYAGPKGVYGYTF. CDR3 coding DNA: TGTGCCAGCAGTGAAAACTACGCTGGACCGAAGGGTGTTTATGGCTACACCTTC.

CDR3 sequence (DNA): TGTGCCAGCAGCTTGGAACGGGGGGGCGGCACAGATACGCAGTATTTT. Amino acid sequence: CASSLERGGGTDTQYF. V usage is TRBV5-8 and J usage is TRBJ2-3; 8 positions match TRBD2. The CDR3 length is 16 residues. Germline V lookup: CDR1 SGHTS, CDR2 YDEGEE. The junction had 4 bases not matched to a gene; V was cut back by 0 bases and J by 1 base.

In this sample, this clone turned up a few times. This chain joins TRBV18 and TRBJ2-2, with 11 bases that match TRBD1. The CDR3 spans 16 residues. Per the germline V gene, CDR1 is KGHSH and CDR2 is LQKENI. The V gene end was trimmed by 3 bases and the J gene end by 7 bases; junction bases not matched to a gene: 7. In nucleotides, the CDR3 is TGTGCCAGCTCACCCCCCGGGACAGGGGGTGACGGGGAGCTGTTTTTT. It translates to CASSPPGTGGDGELFF.

This rearrangement joins TRBV4-2 to TRBJ1-2; maybe TRBD1 (6 bases). V gave up 0 bases and J gave up 5 bases, with 13 bases separating them. The CDR3 extends over 15 amino acids. Germline-derived CDR1 and CDR2 are LGHNA and YNFKEQ. CDR3 sequence: CASSQDTQGLYGYTF. The CDR3 region has the DNA TGTGCCAGCAGCCAAGATACACAGGGTTTGTATGGCTACACCTTC.

Only one count was recorded for this clone. The V gene is TRBV18, the J gene TRBJ1-1, with 7 nucleotides matching TRBD1. Germline CDR1 and CDR2: KGHSH and LQKENI. CDR3 size: 16 residues. After removal of 3 bases from V and 0 bases from J, the junction contained 7 bases not matched to a gene. DNA of the CDR3: TGTGCCAGCTCACCGCGACAGGGCTCCATGAACACTGAAGCTTTCTTT. Translated, it gives CASSPRQGSMNTEAFF.

This CDR3 reads CATFSGTSRETQYF. The CDR3 DNA reads TGCGCCACCTTCTCCGGGACTAGCAGAGAGACCCAGTACTTC. This chain links TRBV5-1 with TRBJ2-5, with TRBD2 identical over 9 bases. V gave up 9 bases and J gave up 4 bases; unmatched junction bases: 10. This CDR3 contains 14 residues. Germline V gives CDR1 SGHRS, CDR2 YFSETQ.

The chain recombines TRBV6-1 with TRBJ2-7; TRBD1 agrees at 8 bases. The CDR3 is 14 amino acids. Germline CDR1 and CDR2: MNHNS and SASEGT. V lost 6 bases, J lost 4 bases, and 8 bases stayed unmatched. The CDR3 here is CASSPRQGRYEQYF. The CDR3 DNA sequence: TGTGCCAGCAGCCCCAGACAGGGGAGGTACGAGCAGTACTTC.

A note on this clone: One end of the junction fails to match germline, which may point to a read error. The rearrangement joins TRBV30 to TRBJ1-5; maybe TRBD1 (6 bases). The CDR3 is made up of 13 amino acids. Germline-derived CDR1 and CDR2 are GTSNPN and SVGIG (reference sequence). CDR3 region: CAWKGGWNQPQHF. DNA of the CDR3: TGTGCTTGGAAAGGGGGATGGAATCAGCCCCAGCATTTT. Supplemented by reference TRBV30 and TRBJ1-5, the full variable domain reads SQTIHQWPATLVQPVGSPLSLECTVEGTSNPNLYWYRQAAGRGLQLLFYSVGIGQISSEVPQNLSASRPQDRQFILSSKKLLLSDSGFYLCAWKGGWNQPQHFGDGTRLSIL.

The chain combines TRBV18 with TRBJ1-5; 7 bases are shared with TRBD1. The CDR3 loop spans 14 amino acids. CDR1 is KGHSH and CDR2 is LQKENI in the germline V gene. V lost 5 bases and J lost 8; bases outside the gene matches: 9. As DNA, the CDR3 is TGTGCCAGCTCAATAGAAGGGGGCGGAGAGCCCCAGCATTTT. Protein product: CASSIEGGGEPQHF.

The rearrangement uses TRBV7-2 and TRBJ1-1; D perhaps matches TRBD1 (5 bases). V was clipped by 3 bases and J by 1 base, with 9 bases between them. CDR1 is SGHTA and CDR2 is FQGNSA in the germline V gene. The CDR3 runs to 14 residues. CDR3 in DNA: TGTGCCAGCAGCTTGACAGCCACGAACACTGAAGCTTTCTTT. Translated, it gives CASSLTATNTEAFF.